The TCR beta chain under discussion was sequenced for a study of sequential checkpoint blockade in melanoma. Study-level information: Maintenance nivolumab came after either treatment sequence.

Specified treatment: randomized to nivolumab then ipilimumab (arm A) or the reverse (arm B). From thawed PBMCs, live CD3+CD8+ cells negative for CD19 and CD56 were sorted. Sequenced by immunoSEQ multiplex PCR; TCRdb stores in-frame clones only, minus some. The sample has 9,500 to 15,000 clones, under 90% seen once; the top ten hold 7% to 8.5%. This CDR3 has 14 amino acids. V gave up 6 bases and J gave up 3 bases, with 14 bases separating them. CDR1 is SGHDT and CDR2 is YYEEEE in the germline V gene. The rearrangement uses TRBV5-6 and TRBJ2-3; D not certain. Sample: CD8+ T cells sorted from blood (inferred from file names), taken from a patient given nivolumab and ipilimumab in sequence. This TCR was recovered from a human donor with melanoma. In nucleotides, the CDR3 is TGTGCCAGCACCTCGGGTGCCCGGACAGATACGCAGTATTTT. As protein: CASTSGARTDTQYF.